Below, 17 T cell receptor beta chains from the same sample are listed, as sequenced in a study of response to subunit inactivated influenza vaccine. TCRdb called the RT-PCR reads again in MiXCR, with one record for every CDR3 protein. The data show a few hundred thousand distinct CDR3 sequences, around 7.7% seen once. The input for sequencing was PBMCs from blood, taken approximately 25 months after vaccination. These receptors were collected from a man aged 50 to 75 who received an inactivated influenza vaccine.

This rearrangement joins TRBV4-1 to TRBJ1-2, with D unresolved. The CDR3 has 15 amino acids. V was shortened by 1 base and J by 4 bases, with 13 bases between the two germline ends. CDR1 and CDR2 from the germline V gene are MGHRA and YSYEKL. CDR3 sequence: CASSQAGPYTYGYTF. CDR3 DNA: TGCGCCAGCAGCCAAGCCGGGCCATATACCTATGGCTACACCTTC.

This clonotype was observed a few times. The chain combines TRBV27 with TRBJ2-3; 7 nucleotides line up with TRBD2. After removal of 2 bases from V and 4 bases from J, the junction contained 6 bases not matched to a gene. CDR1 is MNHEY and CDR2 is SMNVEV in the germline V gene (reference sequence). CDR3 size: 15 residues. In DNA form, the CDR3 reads TGTGCCAGCAGTTTAACGGGGGGTAGCGCAGATACGCAGTATTTT. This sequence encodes CASSLTGGSADTQYF.

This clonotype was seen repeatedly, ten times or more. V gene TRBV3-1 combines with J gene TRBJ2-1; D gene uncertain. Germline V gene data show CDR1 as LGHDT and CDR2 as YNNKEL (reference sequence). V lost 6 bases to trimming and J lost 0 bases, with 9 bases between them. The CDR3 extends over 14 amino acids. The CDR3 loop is CASRDVSSYNEQFF. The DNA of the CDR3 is TGTGCCAGCAGAGACGTCAGCTCCTACAATGAGCAGTTCTTC.

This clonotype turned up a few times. CDR3 sequence: CASSPRLNTQYF. DNA of the CDR3: TGTGCCAGCAGCCCGCGTTTGAATACGCAGTATTTT. The genes are TRBV11-2 and TRBJ2-3; D unresolved. CDR1 and CDR2 (germline): SGHAT, FQNNGV. Trimming took 5 bases from V and 7 from J, leaving 10 bases between them. The CDR3 contains 12 residues.

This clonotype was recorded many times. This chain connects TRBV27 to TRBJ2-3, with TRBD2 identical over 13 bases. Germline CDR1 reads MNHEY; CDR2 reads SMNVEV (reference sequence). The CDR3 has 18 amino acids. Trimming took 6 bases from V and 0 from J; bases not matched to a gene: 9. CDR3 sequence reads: CASRPRTSGGPSTDTQYF. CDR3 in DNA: TGTGCCAGCAGACCACGGACTAGCGGGGGCCCTAGCACAGATACGCAGTATTTT.

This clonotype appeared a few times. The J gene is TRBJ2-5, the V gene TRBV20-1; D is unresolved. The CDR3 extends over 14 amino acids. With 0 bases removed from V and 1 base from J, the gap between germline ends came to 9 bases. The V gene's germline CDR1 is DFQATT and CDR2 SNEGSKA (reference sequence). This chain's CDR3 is CSARDRQLQETQYF. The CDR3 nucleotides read TGCAGTGCTAGAGATAGGCAGCTCCAAGAGACCCAGTACTTC.

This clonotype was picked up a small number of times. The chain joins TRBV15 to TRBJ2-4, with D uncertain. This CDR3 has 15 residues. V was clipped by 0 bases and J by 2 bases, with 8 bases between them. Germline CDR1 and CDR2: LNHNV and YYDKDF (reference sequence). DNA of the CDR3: TGTGCCACCAGCAGAGATCTAGGGACCAAAAACATTCAGTACTTC. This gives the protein CATSRDLGTKNIQYF.

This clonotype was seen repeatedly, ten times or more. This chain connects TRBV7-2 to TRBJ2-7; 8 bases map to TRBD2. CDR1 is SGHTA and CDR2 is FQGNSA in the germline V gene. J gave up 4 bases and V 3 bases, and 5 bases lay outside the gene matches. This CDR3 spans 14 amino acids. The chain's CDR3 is CASSFPGGIYEQYF. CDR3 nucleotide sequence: TGTGCCAGCAGCTTTCCGGGAGGGATATACGAGCAGTACTTC.

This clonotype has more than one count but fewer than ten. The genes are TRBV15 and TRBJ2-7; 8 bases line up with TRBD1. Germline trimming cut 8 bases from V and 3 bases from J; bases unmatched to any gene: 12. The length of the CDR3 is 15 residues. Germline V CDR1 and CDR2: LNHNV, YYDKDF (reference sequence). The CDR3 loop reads CATGEDRGGGYEQYF. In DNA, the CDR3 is TGTGCCACCGGGGAAGACAGGGGTGGCGGCTACGAGCAGTACTTC.

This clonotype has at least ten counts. As DNA, the CDR3 is TGTGCCAGCAGCCCCCTTTTAGCGGGAGATGGTGAGCAGTACTTC. It specifies CASSPLLAGDGEQYF. The chain recombines TRBV9 with TRBJ2-7, with 9 bases that match TRBD2. The CDR3 consists of 15 residues. Germline loops: CDR1 SGDLS, CDR2 YYNGEE. V was clipped by 4 bases and J by 7 bases; unmatched bases: 12.

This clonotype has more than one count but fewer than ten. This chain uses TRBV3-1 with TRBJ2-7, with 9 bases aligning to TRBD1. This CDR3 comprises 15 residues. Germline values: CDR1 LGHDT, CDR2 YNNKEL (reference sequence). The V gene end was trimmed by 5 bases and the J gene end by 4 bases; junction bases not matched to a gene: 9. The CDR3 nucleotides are TGTGCCAGCAGCTCAATGGGACAGGGTTGGTACGAGCAGTACTTC. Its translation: CASSSMGQGWYEQYF.

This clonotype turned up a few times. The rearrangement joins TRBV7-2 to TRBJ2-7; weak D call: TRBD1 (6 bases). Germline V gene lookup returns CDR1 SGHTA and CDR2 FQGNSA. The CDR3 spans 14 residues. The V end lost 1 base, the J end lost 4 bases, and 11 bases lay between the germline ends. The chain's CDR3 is CASSLDRDKYEQYF. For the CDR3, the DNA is TGTGCCAGCAGCTTAGACAGGGACAAATACGAGCAGTACTTC.

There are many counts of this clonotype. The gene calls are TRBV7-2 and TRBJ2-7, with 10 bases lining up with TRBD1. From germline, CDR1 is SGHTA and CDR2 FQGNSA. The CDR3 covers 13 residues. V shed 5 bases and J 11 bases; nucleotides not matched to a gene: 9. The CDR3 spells CASSPRDRGVKYF. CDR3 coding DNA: TGTGCCAGCAGCCCCCGGGACAGGGGTGTGAAGTACTTC.

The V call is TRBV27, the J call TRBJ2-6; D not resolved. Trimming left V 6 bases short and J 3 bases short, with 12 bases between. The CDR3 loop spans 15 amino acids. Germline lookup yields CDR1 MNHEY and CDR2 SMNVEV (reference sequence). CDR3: CASSSEGFGANVLTF. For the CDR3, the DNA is TGTGCCAGCAGCTCCGAAGGGTTTGGGGCCAACGTCCTGACTTTC.

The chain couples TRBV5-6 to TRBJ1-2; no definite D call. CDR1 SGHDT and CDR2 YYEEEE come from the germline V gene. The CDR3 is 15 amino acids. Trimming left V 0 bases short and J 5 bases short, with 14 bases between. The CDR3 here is CASSLVGVSGYGYTF. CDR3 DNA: TGTGCCAGCAGCTTGGTCGGGGTTTCGGGTTATGGCTACACCTTC.

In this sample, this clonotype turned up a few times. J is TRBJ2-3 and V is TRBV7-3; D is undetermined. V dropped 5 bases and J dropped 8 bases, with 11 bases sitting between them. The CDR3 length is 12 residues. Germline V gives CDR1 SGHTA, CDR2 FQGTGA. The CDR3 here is CASSPKTGTQYF. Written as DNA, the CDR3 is TGTGCCAGCAGCCCGAAGACTGGTACGCAGTATTTT.

The CDR3 coding sequence is TGTGCCAGCAGCTTAGACGCGGAAAAACTGTTTTTT. Its translation is CASSLDAEKLFF. The chain combines TRBV7-2 with TRBJ1-4; no clear D. CDR3 length equals 12 residues. The germline V gene has CDR1 SGHTA and CDR2 FQGNSA. The V end lost 1 base, the J end lost 8 bases, and 5 bases lay between the germline ends.